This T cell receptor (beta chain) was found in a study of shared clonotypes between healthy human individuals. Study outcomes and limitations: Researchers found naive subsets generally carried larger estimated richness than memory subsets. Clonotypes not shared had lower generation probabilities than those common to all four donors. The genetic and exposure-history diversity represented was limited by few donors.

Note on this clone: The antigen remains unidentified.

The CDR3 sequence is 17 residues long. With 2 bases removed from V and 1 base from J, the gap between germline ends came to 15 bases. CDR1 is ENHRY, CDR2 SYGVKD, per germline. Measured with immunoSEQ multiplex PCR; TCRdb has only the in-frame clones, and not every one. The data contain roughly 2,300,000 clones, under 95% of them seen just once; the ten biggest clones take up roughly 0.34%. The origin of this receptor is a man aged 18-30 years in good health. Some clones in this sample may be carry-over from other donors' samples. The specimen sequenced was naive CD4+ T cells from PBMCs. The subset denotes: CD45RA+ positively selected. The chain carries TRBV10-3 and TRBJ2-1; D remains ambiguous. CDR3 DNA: TGTGCCATCAGTGAGATTGGGAAGGGCCCGTCCTACAATGAGCAGTTCTTC. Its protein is CAISEIGKGPSYNEQFF.